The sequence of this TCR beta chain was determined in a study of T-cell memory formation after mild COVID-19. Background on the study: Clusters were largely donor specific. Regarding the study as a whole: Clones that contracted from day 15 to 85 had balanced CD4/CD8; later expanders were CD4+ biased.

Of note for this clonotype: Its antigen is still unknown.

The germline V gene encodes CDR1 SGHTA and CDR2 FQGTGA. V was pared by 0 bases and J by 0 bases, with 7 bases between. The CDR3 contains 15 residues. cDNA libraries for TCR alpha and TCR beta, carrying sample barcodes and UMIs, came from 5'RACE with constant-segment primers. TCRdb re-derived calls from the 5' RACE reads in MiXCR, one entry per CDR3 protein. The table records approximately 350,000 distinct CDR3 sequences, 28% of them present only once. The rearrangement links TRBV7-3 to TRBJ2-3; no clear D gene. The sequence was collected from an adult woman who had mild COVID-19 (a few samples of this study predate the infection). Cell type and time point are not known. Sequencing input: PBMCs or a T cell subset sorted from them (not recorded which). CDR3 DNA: TGTGCCAGCAGCTTAACTTGGATGAGCACAGATACGCAGTATTTT. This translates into CASSLTWMSTDTQYF.